Listed here are 27 T cell receptor beta chains from one sample, sequenced in a study of human T cells and chemical hapten exposure. Time point reported: patch test 1, 2 weeks after DPC sensitization. The treatment is: therapeutic diphenylcyclopropenone sensitization with weekly scalp DPC. TCRdb re-derived calls from the RACE reads in MiXCR, one entry per CDR3 protein. The sample consists of more than 95,000 distinct CDR3 sequences, 9% to 14% of them appearing once. The sample consisted of whole blood, taken in connection with sensitization to the hapten diphenylcyclopropenone (DPC). These receptors came from a woman aged 45-60 years with alopecia areata. Some clones in this sample may be carry-over from other donors' samples.

This chain connects TRBV11-2 to TRBJ1-5, with D perhaps matching TRBD1 (5 bases). The V gene's germline CDR1 is SGHAT and CDR2 FQNNGV. V was clipped by 0 bases and J by 2 bases, with 14 bases between them. The length of the CDR3 is 17 residues. The CDR3 region is CASSLDTWGVGNQPQHF. CDR3 DNA sequence: TGTGCCAGCAGCTTAGATACTTGGGGCGTCGGCAATCAGCCCCAGCATTTT.

The chain recombines TRBV18 with TRBJ2-3; TRBD1 is a possible D gene (6 bases). The CDR3 length is 16 residues. Germline CDR1 and CDR2: KGHSH and LQKENI. Trimming stripped 1 base from V and 2 bases from J, with 13 bases between. CDR3 sequence reads: CASSPLRDTNTDTQYF. CDR3 nucleotides: TGTGCCAGCTCACCACTCCGGGACACCAACACAGATACGCAGTATTTT.

This clonotype was detected many times. This rearrangement joins TRBV4-2 to TRBJ2-3; tentative D call: TRBD1 (5 bases). Germline V gives CDR1 LGHNA, CDR2 YNFKEQ. V lost 1 base, J lost 0 bases, and 23 bases lay in between. The CDR3 has 20 residues. The CDR3 here is CASSQGEDIALDTSTDTQYF. The CDR3 nucleotides are TGTGCCAGCAGCCAAGGTGAGGACATTGCCCTCGACACTAGCACAGATACGCAGTATTTT.

This clonotype was found a few times. The chain is built from TRBV7-2 and TRBJ2-2, with D unresolved. V was clipped by 5 bases and J by 2 bases, with 9 bases between them. Looked up from germline, CDR1 is SGHTA and CDR2 is FQGNSA. The CDR3 extends over 14 amino acids. The CDR3 sequence: CASSPRRNTGELFF. The CDR3 DNA reads TGTGCCAGCAGCCCTCGACGAAACACCGGGGAGCTGTTTTTT.

This clonotype was seen at least ten times. The chain couples TRBV27 to TRBJ2-2, with D unclear. CDR1 is MNHEY, CDR2 SMNVEV, per germline (reference sequence). V lost 0 bases and J 4 bases, leaving 3 bases between the germline ends. This CDR3 contains 13 residues. CDR3 sequence reads: CASSLSSTGELFF. CDR3 nucleotides: TGTGCCAGCAGTTTATCGAGCACCGGGGAGCTGTTTTTT.

This clonotype was recorded a few times. The genes are TRBV12-3 or TRBV12-4 and TRBJ2-3; possibly TRBD1 for D (6 bases). The CDR3 is made up of 15 amino acids. V was shortened by 1 base and J by 0 bases, with 8 bases between the two germline ends. CDR3 DNA: TGTGCCAGCAGTTTAGGGACAGCTAGCACAGATACGCAGTATTTT. Translated, it gives CASSLGTASTDTQYF.

The V call is TRBV4-2, the J call TRBJ2-3, with no clear D. Germline CDR1 LGHNA, CDR2 YNFKEQ. This CDR3 is built from 15 residues. V was pared by 9 bases and J by 0 bases, with 16 bases between. CDR3 DNA: TGTGCCAGACAGCCCGGGCCGACTAGCACAGATACGCAGTATTTT. Amino acids: CARQPGPTSTDTQYF.

The chain has TRBV5-4 and TRBJ2-1; 7 nucleotides align to TRBD2. Trimming at V came to 3 bases and at J to 9 bases, leaving 15 bases not matched to a gene. The CDR3 sequence is 16 residues long. Germline CDR1 SGHNT, CDR2 YYREEE (reference sequence). The DNA of the CDR3 is TGTGCCAGCAGCTACCGCACCCTTACTAGCGCAGTTGAGCAGTTCTTC. Translation gives CASSYRTLTSAVEQFF.

The genes are TRBV5-1 and TRBJ2-5, with TRBD1 matching over 8 bases. Germline V gives CDR1 SGHRS, CDR2 YFSETQ. This CDR3 comprises 14 residues. V shed 0 bases, J shed 5 bases, and the junction held 3 bases outside the gene matches. The CDR3 is CASSLETGVETQYF. In DNA form, the CDR3 reads TGCGCCAGCAGCTTGGAGACAGGGGTGGAGACCCAGTACTTC.

This clonotype was seen many times. The rearrangement links TRBV3-1 to TRBJ1-4; maybe TRBD1 (5 bases). CDR1 is LGHDT and CDR2 is YNNKEL in the germline V gene (reference sequence). The germline V and J ends were trimmed by 7 bases and 8 bases, with 20 bases remaining between them. This CDR3 is built from 15 residues. In nucleotides, the CDR3 is TGTGCCAGCACAACAGGTCCCTGGAAAGAAGAAAAACTGTTTTTT. This encodes CASTTGPWKEEKLFF.

This clonotype was recorded a few times. This chain connects TRBV6-5 to TRBJ1-4, with 7 bases fitting TRBD1. This CDR3 spans 14 amino acids. CDR1 is MNHEY and CDR2 is SVGAGI in the germline V gene. V was pared by 5 bases and J by 7 bases, with 7 bases of the junction left unmatched. The chain's CDR3 is CASSRDSPGEKLFF. CDR3 in DNA: TGTGCCAGCAGTCGGGACAGCCCGGGTGAAAAACTGTTTTTT.

This clonotype was seen ten or more times. The V call is TRBV6-2 or TRBV6-3, the J call TRBJ1-5, with TRBD1 matching over 7 bases. From germline, CDR1 is MNHEY and CDR2 SVGEGT. Trimming cost V 1 base and J 4 bases; bases outside gene matches: 7. The CDR3 has 16 residues. The chain's CDR3 is CASSYWARGGNQPQHF. DNA of the CDR3: TGTGCCAGCAGTTACTGGGCCAGGGGGGGAAATCAGCCCCAGCATTTT.

This clonotype was counted a few times. The V gene is TRBV19, the J gene TRBJ2-6; D tentatively reads TRBD1 or TRBD2 (5 bases each). Germline V CDR1 and CDR2: LNHDA, SQIVND (reference sequence). The ends were cut back, 8 bases at V and 2 bases at J, with 13 bases in the middle. This CDR3 contains 15 residues. CDR3 sequence reads: CASRDGGTGANVLTF. In DNA, the CDR3 is TGTGCCAGTCGGGACGGTGGGACTGGGGCCAACGTCCTGACTTTC.

V and J are TRBV28 and TRBJ2-3; D could derive from TRBD1 or TRBD2 (5 bases each). Germline CDR1 is MDHEN and CDR2 is SYDVKM. This CDR3 contains 16 residues. The V and J ends lost 1 base and 1 base respectively, with 12 bases between them. CDR3 nucleotides: TGTGCCAGCAGTTTATCGGGGCCGTACCGCACAGATACGCAGTATTTT. This gives the protein CASSLSGPYRTDTQYF.

The rearrangement links TRBV12-3 or TRBV12-4 to TRBJ1-4, with D uncertain. The V and J ends lost 4 bases and 0 bases respectively, with 24 bases between them. This CDR3 comprises 20 residues. Here the CDR3 reads CASSSRVWVQGGATNEKLFF. The CDR3 DNA reads TGTGCCAGCAGTTCGCGCGTATGGGTGCAAGGCGGCGCAACTAATGAAAAACTGTTTTTT.

The V gene is TRBV11-2, the J gene TRBJ2-7; D tentatively fits TRBD1 or TRBD2 (5 bases each). Trimming removed 5 bases at V and 0 bases at J, with 14 bases between. The CDR3 runs 15 residues. CDR1 SGHAT and CDR2 FQNNGV come from the germline V gene. CDR3 DNA: TGTGCCAGCAGCGGGGGACGGCCGCGCTCCTACGAGCAGTACTTC. It encodes CASSGGRPRSYEQYF. Supplemented by reference TRBV11-2 and TRBJ2-7, the full variable domain reads EAGVAQSPRYKIIEKRQSVAFWCNPISGHATLYWYQQILGQGPKLLIQFQNNGVVDDSQLPKDRFSAERLKGVDSTLKIQPAKLEDSAVYLCASSGGRPRSYEQYFGPGTRLTVT.

This clonotype appeared a few times. The chain employs TRBV29-1 and TRBJ2-7; D is perhaps TRBD2 (6 bases). Germline CDR1 is SQVTM and CDR2 is ANQGSEA. The CDR3 totals 14 residues. With 4 bases removed from V and 0 bases from J, the gap between germline ends came to 13 bases. The CDR3 is CSVGGRLDSYEQYF. CDR3 nucleotides: TGCAGCGTTGGTGGGCGACTAGACTCCTACGAGCAGTACTTC.

This clonotype was counted a few times. This chain links TRBV1 with TRBJ2-5. TRBV1 represents a pseudogene. This CDR3 comprises 18 residues. CDR3: CTSSQDRGSGASQETQYF. Here the CDR3 DNA reads TGCACCAGCAGCCAAGATCGAGGCTCAGGAGCCTCCCAAGAGACCCAGTACTTC.

The chain combines TRBV27 with TRBJ2-1, with TRBD1 matching 11 bases. V lost 4 bases to trimming and J lost 10 bases; unmatched junction nucleotides: 0. Germline CDR1 MNHEY, CDR2 SMNVEV (reference sequence). There are 12 residues in the CDR3. The CDR3 reads CASSWTGGEQFF. CDR3 nucleotide sequence: TGTGCCAGCAGTTGGACAGGGGGCGAGCAGTTCTTC.

This clonotype was seen a few times. This rearrangement joins TRBV6-1 to TRBJ1-2, with D maybe TRBD1 (5 bases). The CDR3 has 13 residues. The germline V and J ends were trimmed by 7 bases and 0 bases, with 9 bases remaining between them. Germline V gene data show CDR1 as MNHNS and CDR2 as SASEGT. DNA of the CDR3: TGTGCCAGCATGACAGTGCCTAACTATGGCTACACCTTC. It yields the protein CASMTVPNYGYTF.

The chain links TRBV7-6 to TRBJ2-7; perhaps TRBD2 as D (5 bases). Germline assignment: CDR1 SGHVS and CDR2 FNYEAQ. V shed 5 bases and J shed 7 bases, with 18 bases lying between them. The CDR3 is 14 amino acids. The DNA of the CDR3 is TGTGCCAGCAGCAATCCCCTGCTGACGGGAGAGCAGTACTTC. Translation: CASSNPLLTGEQYF.

In its sample, this clonotype was seen many times. The chain has TRBV7-6 and TRBJ2-1; TRBD2 matches at 11 bases. The germline V gene has CDR1 SGHVS and CDR2 FNYEAQ. CDR3 length: 18 amino acids. V was pared by 7 bases and J by 0 bases, with 11 bases of the junction left unmatched. The CDR3 DNA follows: TGTGCCAGCACCTTGGGAGGGACTAGCGGTAGCTCCTACAATGAGCAGTTCTTC. Encoded protein: CASTLGGTSGSSYNEQFF.

This clonotype was seen a handful of times. V gene TRBV11-2 combines with J gene TRBJ1-1; 7 bases map to TRBD1. The germline CDR1 and CDR2 sequences are SGHAT and FQNNGV. The CDR3 is 15 residues long. Losses at the gene ends were 5 bases for V and 1 base for J; bases not matched to a gene: 7. The CDR3 DNA reads as TGTGCCAGCAGCCCCCACAGGGGTAAGAACACTGAAGCTTTCTTT. Translating it yields CASSPHRGKNTEAFF.

J is TRBJ2-7 and V is TRBV28; the D gene is possibly TRBD2 (7 bases). Deletions cut 7 bases from V and 1 base from J, with 17 bases between. This CDR3 contains 15 residues. Germline V gene sequence: CDR1 MDHEN, CDR2 SYDVKM. CDR3 sequence: CASTDIRGASYEQYF. The CDR3 DNA reads as TGTGCCAGCACCGATATTCGGGGGGCGTCCTACGAGCAGTACTTC.

This clonotype was found many times. The CDR3 sequence is CASSPNTGELFF. The CDR3 region has the DNA TGTGCCAGCAGCCCTAACACCGGGGAGCTGTTTTTT. This chain uses TRBV7-7 with TRBJ2-2; D is ambiguous. The germline V gene has CDR1 SSHAT and CDR2 FNYEAQ (reference sequence). Trimming cost V 5 bases and J 2 bases, with 3 bases left between them. There are 12 residues in the CDR3.

This clonotype was detected many times. The chain joins TRBV5-1 to TRBJ2-5, with a weak D call TRBD2 (6 bases). Trimming left V 6 bases short and J 2 bases short, with 17 bases between. CDR3 length equals 15 residues. Per the germline V gene, CDR1 is SGHRS and CDR2 is YFSETQ. The CDR3 here is CASNPGLQGQETQYF. The CDR3 nucleotides read TGCGCCAGCAACCCGGGACTCCAAGGGCAAGAGACCCAGTACTTC. Full variable domain (missing parts from reference TRBV5-1 and TRBJ2-5): KAGVTQTPRYLIKTRGQQVTLSCSPISGHRSVSWYQQTPGQGLQFLFEYFSETQRNKGNFPGRFSGRQFSNSRSEMNVSTLELGDSALYLCASNPGLQGQETQYFGPGTRLLVL.

The table lists this clonotype with many counts. The chain couples TRBV19 to TRBJ2-4; D is perhaps TRBD1 or TRBD2 (5 bases each). The germline V gene has CDR1 LNHDA and CDR2 SQIVND (reference sequence). This CDR3 contains 14 residues. Deletions cut 9 bases from V and 1 base from J, with 13 bases between. CDR3 DNA: TGTGCCAGGCAGAGACAGCGGGCCAAAAACATTCAGTACTTC. Translated, it gives CARQRQRAKNIQYF.